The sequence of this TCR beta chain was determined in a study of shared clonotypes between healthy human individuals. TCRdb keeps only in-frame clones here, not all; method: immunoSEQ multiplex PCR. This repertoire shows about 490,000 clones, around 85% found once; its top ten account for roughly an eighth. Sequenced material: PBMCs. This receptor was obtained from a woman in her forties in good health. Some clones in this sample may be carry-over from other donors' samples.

The CDR3 DNA follows: TGTGCCAGCAGGGGATCTAGCGGGAGGGCCCGTGGGGAGACCCAGTACTTC. It encodes CASRGSSGRARGETQYF. This sequence joins TRBV27 and TRBJ2-5; TRBD2 matches at 12 bases. The germline CDR1 and CDR2 sequences are MNHEY and SMNVEV (reference sequence). J was trimmed by 5 bases and V by 6 bases; bases with no gene match: 13. This CDR3 contains 17 residues.